Shown below are 20 T cell receptor beta chains from a single sample sequenced in a study of blood T cell repertoires in COVID-19 (TCRdb year 2020). The method was the immunoSEQ multiplex PCR assay. Here the immuneACCESS table is served through TCRdb, limited to in-frame sequences with V and J called. Missing clones are a known gap in these copies; in checked studies unresolved V genes cover under half, and the rest lacks a known reason. The table for this sample lists 60,000 or so clones; 87% of them were counted only once. In total, the top ten clones hold about 7% of the sample. Sequences were obtained from peripheral blood. These receptor sequences come from a man in his 60s with active or convalescent COVID-19.

The chain links TRBV18 to TRBJ2-2; D remains ambiguous. Germline V CDR1 and CDR2: KGHSH, LQKENI. V dropped 5 bases and J dropped 7 bases, with 11 bases sitting between them. The CDR3 is made up of 13 amino acids. CDR3 nucleotide sequence: TGTGCCAGCTCAACTCTAGGAGACGGGGAGCTGTTTTTT. Residues: CASSTLGDGELFF.

The sample holds a few counts of this clone. The chain couples TRBV28 to TRBJ1-2, with 8 positions matching TRBD1. The CDR3 has 16 amino acids. J gave up 0 bases and V 4 bases, and 7 bases lay outside the gene matches. Germline V gene lookup returns CDR1 MDHEN and CDR2 SYDVKM. CDR3 in DNA: TGTGCCAGCAGTTCCGGGACAGGTCAAGCTAACTATGGCTACACCTTC. Its protein product is CASSSGTGQANYGYTF.

V and J are TRBV11-2 and TRBJ2-7; D gene uncertain. The V end was cut by 5 bases, the J end by 3 bases, with 8 bases between. The CDR3 extends over 12 amino acids. Germline values: CDR1 SGHAT, CDR2 FQNNGV. Here the CDR3 reads CASSRSFYEQYF. CDR3 in DNA: TGTGCCAGCAGCCGGTCATTCTACGAGCAGTACTTC.

The chain couples TRBV24-1 to TRBJ1-2; 11 bases agree with TRBD1. The CDR3 contains 19 residues. V was pared by 0 bases and J by 5 bases, with 13 bases of the junction left unmatched. Germline CDR1 and CDR2: KGHDR and SFDVKD. The CDR3 region is CATSDLSRDRGLPHYGYTF. The CDR3, as DNA: TGTGCCACCAGTGATTTGAGCCGGGACAGGGGGTTGCCCCATTATGGCTACACCTTC.

CDR3 sequence (DNA): TGTGCCAGCAGTTCGACAGGGGGCGAGCAGCCCCAGCATTTT. It codes for CASSSTGGEQPQHF. The chain carries TRBV27 and TRBJ1-5; TRBD1 agrees at 10 bases. The CDR3 runs to 14 residues. J gave up 7 bases and V 4 bases, and 4 bases lay outside the gene matches. Germline values: CDR1 MNHEY, CDR2 SMNVEV (reference sequence).

This clone was detected a few times. The chain employs TRBV6-2 or TRBV6-3 and TRBJ2-1, with 7 bases identical to TRBD2. Unmatched junction bases numbered 10, after V lost 5 bases and J lost 6 bases. Germline CDR1 and CDR2: MNHEY and SVGEGT. The CDR3 runs 15 residues. Here the CDR3 reads CASSPLRGVGNEQFF. The DNA of the CDR3 is TGTGCCAGCAGTCCCCTCCGGGGGGTAGGCAATGAGCAGTTCTTC.

The chain employs TRBV10-2 and TRBJ2-5; D perhaps matches TRBD1 (5 bases). V was pared by 3 bases and J by 1 base, with 6 bases between. The CDR3 covers 13 residues. Germline CDR1 is WSHSY and CDR2 is SAAADI. CDR3: CASSDRGQETQYF. In nucleotides, the CDR3 is TGCGCCAGCAGTGATAGGGGCCAAGAGACCCAGTACTTC.

The chain carries TRBV7-9 and TRBJ2-3; the match to TRBD1 covers 8 bases. J gave up 6 bases and V 6 bases, and 2 bases lay outside the gene matches. This CDR3 region has 12 residues. Germline lookup yields CDR1 SEHNR and CDR2 FQNEAQ (reference sequence). CDR3 bases: TGTGCCAGCAGTTACAGGGGGGATACGCAGTATTTT. It specifies CASSYRGDTQYF.

The rearrangement uses TRBV27 and TRBJ1-6, with D possibly being TRBD1 (5 bases). This CDR3 spans 13 amino acids. Looked up from germline, CDR1 is MNHEY and CDR2 is SMNVEV (reference sequence). V lost 10 bases and J lost 0, with 7 bases in between. The CDR3 DNA reads as TGTGCCACCGGGGGCTCCTATAATTCACCCCTCCACTTT. Its translation is CATGGSYNSPLHF.

This clone has only one observation. The chain has TRBV7-9 and TRBJ2-3; tentatively, D is TRBD2 (7 bases). The CDR3 length is 15 residues. Per germline, CDR1 SEHNR and CDR2 FQNEAQ (reference sequence). V lost 1 base to trimming and J lost 5 bases, with 13 bases between them. The CDR3 sequence: CASSLGAGEGDTQYF. CDR3 bases: TGTGCCAGCAGCTTAGGGGCAGGGGAGGGAGATACGCAGTATTTT.

The chain links TRBV7-3 to TRBJ2-1; 8 bases map to TRBD1. The trim removed 5 bases at V and 4 bases at J, leaving 7 bases unmatched. The CDR3 contains 15 residues. The germline gives CDR1 SGHTA, CDR2 FQGTGA. The CDR3 DNA sequence: TGTGCCAGCAGCGCAAATCAGGGGGCTTACAATGAGCAGTTCTTC. This sequence encodes CASSANQGAYNEQFF.

This chain connects TRBV30 to TRBJ2-2; 7 nucleotides agree with TRBD1. The V segment lost 4 bases and the J segment 5 bases; nucleotides outside the gene matches: 7. This CDR3 contains 14 residues. The germline gives CDR1 GTSNPN, CDR2 SVGIG (reference sequence). The CDR3 DNA reads as TGTGCCTGGACGTACAGGGGCGGGACCGGGGAGCTGTTTTTT. It translates to CAWTYRGGTGELFF.

The CDR3 protein is CASSAMTGTAEAFF. Here the CDR3 DNA reads TGCGCCAGCAGCGCCATGACAGGGACTGCTGAAGCTTTCTTT. The chain couples TRBV5-1 to TRBJ1-1, with 7 bases fitting TRBD1. The J segment lost 6 bases and the V segment lost 4 bases, leaving 9 bases of the junction unmatched. Germline CDR1 reads SGHRS; CDR2 reads YFSETQ. This CDR3 region has 14 residues.

The V and J genes are TRBV4-3 and TRBJ2-7; 10 bases are shared with TRBD1. Per the germline V gene, CDR1 is LGHNA and CDR2 is YSLEER. V lost 2 bases, J lost 4 bases, and 5 bases stayed unmatched. This CDR3 comprises 15 residues. CDR3 residues: CASSQSGQGNYEQYF. The CDR3, as DNA: TGCGCCAGCAGCCAATCGGGACAGGGGAATTACGAGCAGTACTTC.

This clone was counted only a few times. The V gene is TRBV24-1, the J gene TRBJ2-3; 9 bases line up with TRBD1. Trimming took 5 bases from V and 7 from J; bases not matched to a gene: 6. CDR3 size: 14 residues. Germline V gene data show CDR1 as KGHDR and CDR2 as SFDVKD. The CDR3 region is CATSAGTGTNTQYF. CDR3 coding DNA: TGTGCCACCAGTGCAGGGACAGGGACTAATACGCAGTATTTT.

This clone was seen just once. In DNA form, the CDR3 reads TGTGCCAGCAGCTATCGGGCAGGGGCAACTAATGAAAAACTGTTTTTT. Translating gives CASSYRAGATNEKLFF. The chain is built from TRBV5-5 and TRBJ1-4, with D perhaps TRBD1 (6 bases). This CDR3 contains 16 residues. The germline CDR1 and CDR2 sequences are SGHKS and YYEKEE (reference sequence). V dropped 3 bases and J dropped 0 bases, with 12 bases sitting between them.

In DNA, the CDR3 is TGTGCCAGCAGCTTAAGGGGTGGAAGCAATCAGCCCCAGCATTTT. It encodes CASSLRGGSNQPQHF. The V call is TRBV7-2, the J call TRBJ1-5; possibly TRBD1 for D (5 bases). Germline values: CDR1 SGHTA, CDR2 FQGNSA. The germline V and J ends were trimmed by 2 bases and 1 base, with 9 bases remaining between them. This CDR3 region has 15 residues.

The CDR3 loop reads CASSLRVGLAQGSTDTQYF. The CDR3 DNA follows: TGTGCCAGCAGCTTAAGGGTCGGGTTGGCACAGGGGTCCACAGATACGCAGTATTTT. The rearrangement joins TRBV7-2 to TRBJ2-3; 7 nucleotides agree with TRBD1. This CDR3 comprises 19 residues. V lost 2 bases, J lost 2 bases, and 16 bases stayed unmatched. The V gene's germline CDR1 is SGHTA and CDR2 FQGNSA.

The rearrangement joins TRBV15 to TRBJ2-5, with 10 bases lining up with TRBD2. V gave up 0 bases and J gave up 4 bases; unmatched junction bases: 5. Germline-derived CDR1 and CDR2 are LNHNV and YYDKDF (reference sequence). This CDR3 region has 16 residues. The chain's CDR3 is CATSREIAGGGETQYF. Here the CDR3 DNA reads TGTGCCACCAGCAGAGAAATAGCGGGGGGAGGAGAGACCCAGTACTTC.

V and J are TRBV6-5 and TRBJ1-6; TRBD1 matches 8 bases. From germline, CDR1 is MNHEY and CDR2 SVGAGI. There are 15 residues in the CDR3. Trimming took 6 bases from V and 2 from J; bases not matched to a gene: 3. CDR3 coding DNA: TGTGCCAGCAGACAACAGGGGGCCTATAATTCACCCCTCCACTTT. Translating gives CASRQQGAYNSPLHF.